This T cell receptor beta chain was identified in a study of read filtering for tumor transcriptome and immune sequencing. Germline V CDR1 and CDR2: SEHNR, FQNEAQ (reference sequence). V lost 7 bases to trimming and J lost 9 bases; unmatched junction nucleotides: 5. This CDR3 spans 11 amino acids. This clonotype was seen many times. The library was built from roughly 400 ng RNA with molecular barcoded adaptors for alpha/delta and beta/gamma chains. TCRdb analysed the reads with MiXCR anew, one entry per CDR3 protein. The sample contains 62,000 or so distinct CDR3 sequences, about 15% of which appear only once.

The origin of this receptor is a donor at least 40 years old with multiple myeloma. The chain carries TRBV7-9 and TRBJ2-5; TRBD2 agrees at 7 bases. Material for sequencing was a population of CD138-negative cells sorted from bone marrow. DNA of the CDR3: TGTGCCAGCACCGTCGCGGGGGCCCAGTACTTC. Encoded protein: CASTVAGAQYF.